This T cell receptor (beta chain) was retrieved from a study of post-analysis software for immune sequencing data. This CDR3 is built from 14 residues. V dropped 6 bases and J dropped 0 bases, with 11 bases sitting between them. Per the germline V gene, CDR1 is ENHRY and CDR2 is SYGVKD. General study findings and limits: Strong co-clustering by F measure was evident for samples that had been prepared in the same batch. Significantly lower normalized Chao1 diversity was found in patients with multiple sclerosis relative to controls. In patients, roughly five TRBV segments were more frequent than in controls, with TRBV5-6, TRBV5-1 and TRBV20-1 among them.

The sample holds one count of this clonotype. The antigen is not known. Tagging with unique molecular identifiers was a feature of the TCR beta cDNA libraries. MiXCR, applied by TCRdb to the PCR reads, yields one record per CDR3 protein. The sample carries about 680,000 distinct CDR3 sequences, 55% to 60% recorded once. This clonotype was sampled from a girl aged 2-9 years with multiple sclerosis. J is TRBJ1-1 and V is TRBV10-3; perhaps TRBD1 as D (5 bases). The sample was blood. CDR3 sequence reads: CAISGDRMNTEAFF. CDR3 bases: TGTGCCATCAGCGGGGACCGCATGAACACTGAAGCTTTCTTT.